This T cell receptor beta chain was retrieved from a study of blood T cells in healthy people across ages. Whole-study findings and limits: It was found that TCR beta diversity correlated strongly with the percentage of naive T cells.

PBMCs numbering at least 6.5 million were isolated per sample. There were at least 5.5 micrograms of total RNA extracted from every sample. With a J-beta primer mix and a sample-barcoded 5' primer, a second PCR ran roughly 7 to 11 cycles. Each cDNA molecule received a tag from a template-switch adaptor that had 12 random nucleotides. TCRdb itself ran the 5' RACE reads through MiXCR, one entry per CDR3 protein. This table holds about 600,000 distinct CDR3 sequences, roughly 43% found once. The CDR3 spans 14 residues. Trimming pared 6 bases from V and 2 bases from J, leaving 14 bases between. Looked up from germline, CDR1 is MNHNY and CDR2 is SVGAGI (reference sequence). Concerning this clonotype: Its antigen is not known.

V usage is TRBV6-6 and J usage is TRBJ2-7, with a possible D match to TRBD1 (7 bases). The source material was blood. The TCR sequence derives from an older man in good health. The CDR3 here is CASSYQGGPYEQYF. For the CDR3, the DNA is TGTGCCAGCAGCTACCAGGGGGGCCCCTACGAGCAGTACTTC.